This TCR beta chain was obtained from a study of blood T cell repertoires in COVID-19. Across the whole study: Samples came from the United States, Italy and Spain, spanning acute and convalescent COVID-19. T cells, B-cell-depleted T cells, or PBMCs provided the cDNA or gDNA that served as material.

V was clipped by 2 bases and J by 7 bases, with 12 bases between them. The CDR3 runs to 13 residues. The germline V gene encodes CDR1 MNHEY and CDR2 SVGAGI. In the source study's methods: Quantification of nucleated cells was approximated via reference gene primer amplification. The protocol was immunoSEQ multiplex PCR, while the TCRdb copy is restricted to in-frame clones and leaves out a portion. The V and J calls and the clone size are those of that table, but D and trimming were determined from the DNA. The table lists some 56,000 clones, about 84% of them singletons. The sequenced material came from peripheral blood. This TCR came from a woman aged 80 or over with acute or convalescent COVID-19. The chain uses TRBV6-5 and TRBJ2-7, with D maybe TRBD2 (5 bases). CDR3 protein: CASSYTEGGEQYV. CDR3 in DNA: TGTGCCAGCAGTTACACCGAGGGCGGGGAGCAGTACGTC.